This TCR beta chain derives from a study of PD-L1 blockade in urothelial cancer. Study information: Blood samples had a median of 141,255 T cells.

Indicated time point: peripheral blood 6 weeks after treatment start. Profiled with immunoSEQ multiplex PCR; TCRdb holds only in-frame clones, not every one. This sample has roughly 45,000 clones, with around 80% found just once. CDR3 length: 18 residues. Germline CDR1 and CDR2: LGHNA and YSLEER. V lost 1 base and J lost 4, with 20 bases in between. V usage is TRBV4-3 and J usage is TRBJ1-3; no clear D gene. The sequencing used PBMCs, collected around atezolizumab (anti-PD-L1) treatment. The TCR sequence derives from a man between 60 and 70 years old with urothelial cancer. Written as DNA, the CDR3 is TGCGCCAGCAGCCAAGCGGCCAGCCCACTACTGCAGGGAAACACCATATATTTT. This codes for CASSQAASPLLQGNTIYF.